The present T cell receptor (beta chain) was sequenced within a study of control samples from healthy donors and cancer patients. TCRdb's table, derived via immunoSEQ multiplex PCR, lists solely in-frame clones and lacks some. The profile shows hundreds of thousands of clones, 75% to 95% of them singletons. V was pared by 7 bases and J by 2 bases, with 12 bases between. The CDR3 contains 15 residues. Per germline, CDR1 MNHNY and CDR2 SVGAGI (reference sequence). Sequencing was performed on PBMCs. This chain links TRBV6-6 with TRBJ1-6; D perhaps matches TRBD1 (5 bases). This TCR was sampled from a man aged 40-50 years with head and neck cancer. The CDR3 sequence is CASTYGATYNSPLHF. CDR3 coding DNA: TGTGCCAGCACCTACGGGGCAACCTATAATTCACCCCTCCACTTT.